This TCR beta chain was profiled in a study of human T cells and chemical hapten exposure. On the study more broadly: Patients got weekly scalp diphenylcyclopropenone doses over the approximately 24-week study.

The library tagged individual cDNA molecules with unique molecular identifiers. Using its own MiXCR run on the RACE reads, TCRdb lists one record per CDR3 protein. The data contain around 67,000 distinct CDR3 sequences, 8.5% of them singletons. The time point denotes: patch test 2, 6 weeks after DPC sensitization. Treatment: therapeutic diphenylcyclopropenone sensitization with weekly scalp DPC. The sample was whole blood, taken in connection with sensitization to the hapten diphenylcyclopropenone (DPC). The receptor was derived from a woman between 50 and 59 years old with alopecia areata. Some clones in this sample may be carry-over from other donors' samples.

DNA for the CDR3: TGTGCCAGCAGCCCCGGTCGGGGAGGGCGAGGCTACACCTTC. This codes for CASSPGRGGRGYTF. The chain uses TRBV5-6 and TRBJ1-2; D not resolved. V was clipped by 4 bases and J by 8 bases, with 18 bases between them. The CDR3 sequence is 14 residues long. CDR1 and CDR2 (germline): SGHDT, YYEEEE. The full variable domain, with the rest looked up from reference TRBV5-6 and TRBJ1-2, is DAGVTQSPTHLIKTRGQQVTLRCSPKSGHDTVSWYQQALGQGPQFIFQYYEEEERQRGNFPDRFSGHQFPNYSSELNVNALLLGDSALYLCASSPGRGGRGYTFGSGTRLTVV.